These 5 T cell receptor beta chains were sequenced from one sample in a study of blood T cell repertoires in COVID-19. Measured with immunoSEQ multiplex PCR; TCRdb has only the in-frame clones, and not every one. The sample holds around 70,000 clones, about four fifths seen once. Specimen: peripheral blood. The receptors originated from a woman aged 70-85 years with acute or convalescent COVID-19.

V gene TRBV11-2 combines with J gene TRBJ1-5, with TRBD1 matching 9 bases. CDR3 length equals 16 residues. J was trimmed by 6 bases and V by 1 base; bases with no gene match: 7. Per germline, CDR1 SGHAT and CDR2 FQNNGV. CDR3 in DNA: TGTGCCAGCAGCTTAGGGGGCGGACAGGGGCGTCAGCCCCAGCATTTT. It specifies CASSLGGGQGRQPQHF.

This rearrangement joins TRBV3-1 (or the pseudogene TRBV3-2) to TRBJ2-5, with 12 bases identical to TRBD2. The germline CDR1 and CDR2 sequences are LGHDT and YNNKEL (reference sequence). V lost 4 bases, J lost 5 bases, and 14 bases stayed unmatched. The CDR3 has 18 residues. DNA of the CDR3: TGTGCCAGCAGCCCCCCCAGCGGGCTAGCGGGAGGGGGGGAGACCCAGTACTTC. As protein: CASSPPSGLAGGGETQYF.

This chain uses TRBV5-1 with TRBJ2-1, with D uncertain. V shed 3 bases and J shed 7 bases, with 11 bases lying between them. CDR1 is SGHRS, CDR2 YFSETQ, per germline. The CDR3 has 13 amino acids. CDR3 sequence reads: CASSSRSRNEQFF. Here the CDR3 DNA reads TGCGCCAGCAGCTCTCGGTCACGAAATGAGCAGTTCTTC.

CDR3 in amino acids: CASSFGPDSPLHF. The CDR3 DNA reads as TGTGCCAGCAGTTTCGGTCCGGATTCACCCCTCCACTTT. V is TRBV6-6 and J is TRBJ1-6; D call uncertain. The CDR3 is made up of 13 amino acids. In germline, CDR1 is MNHNY, CDR2 SVGAGI (reference sequence). Between the trimmed V and J ends, which lost 4 bases and 8 bases, there was a span of 9 bases.

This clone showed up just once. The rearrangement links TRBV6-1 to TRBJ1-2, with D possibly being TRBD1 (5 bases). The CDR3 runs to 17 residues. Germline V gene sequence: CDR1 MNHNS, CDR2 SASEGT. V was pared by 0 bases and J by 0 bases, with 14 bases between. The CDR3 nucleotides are TGTGCCAGCAGTGAAGCAGGTTGGGGGGATGCTAACTATGGCTACACCTTC. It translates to CASSEAGWGDANYGYTF.